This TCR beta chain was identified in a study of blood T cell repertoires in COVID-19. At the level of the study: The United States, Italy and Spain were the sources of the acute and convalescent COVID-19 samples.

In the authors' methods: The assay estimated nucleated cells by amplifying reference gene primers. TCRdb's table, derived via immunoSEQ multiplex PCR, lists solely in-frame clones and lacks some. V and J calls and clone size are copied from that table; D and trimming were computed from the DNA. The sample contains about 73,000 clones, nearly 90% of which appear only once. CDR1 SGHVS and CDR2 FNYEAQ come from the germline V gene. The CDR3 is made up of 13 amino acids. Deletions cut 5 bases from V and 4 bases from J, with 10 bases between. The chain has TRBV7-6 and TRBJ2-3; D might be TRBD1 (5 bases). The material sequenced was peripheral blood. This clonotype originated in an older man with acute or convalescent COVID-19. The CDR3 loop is CASSPTVSDTQYF. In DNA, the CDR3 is TGTGCCAGCAGCCCGACAGTTTCAGATACGCAGTATTTT.